The 27 T cell receptor beta chains listed next were all sequenced from one sample in a study of T cells after yellow fever vaccination. TCRdb reprocessed the 5' RACE reads with MiXCR, giving one entry per CDR3 protein. The table lists a few hundred thousand distinct CDR3 sequences, 3.2% of them singletons, with around 3.2% in the top ten. This sample comprised CD4+ T cells sorted from PBMCs, obtained 10 days after the yellow fever booster vaccination. Receptors were obtained from a man between 18 and 35 years old who received the YFV17D yellow fever vaccine.

The sample holds many counts of this clonotype. The V and J genes are TRBV7-2 and TRBJ1-4; tentative D call: TRBD1 (5 bases). Germline CDR1 and CDR2: SGHTA and FQGNSA. V lost 0 bases, J lost 5 bases, and 10 bases lay in between. This CDR3 is built from 15 residues. In DNA form, the CDR3 reads TGTGCCAGCAGCTTAGCGTGGGGCCCCAATGAAAAACTGTTTTTT. Amino acid sequence: CASSLAWGPNEKLFF.

This clonotype turned up a few times. The CDR3 nucleotides are TGTGCCGCGGGGGATACTGGAAACACCATATATTTT. It codes for CAAGDTGNTIYF. V gene TRBV4-2 combines with J gene TRBJ1-3, with D possibly TRBD1 on 5 matching bases. From germline, CDR1 is LGHNA and CDR2 YNFKEQ. This CDR3 contains 12 residues. V was trimmed by 11 bases and J by 2 bases, leaving 10 bases between them.

This clonotype was picked up many times. The chain uses TRBV2 and TRBJ1-2, with 8 bases lining up with TRBD1. The germline V gene has CDR1 SNHLY and CDR2 FYNNEI. Germline trimming cut 6 bases from V and 6 bases from J; bases unmatched to any gene: 3. The CDR3 has 12 amino acids. CDR3 protein: CASRGTGDGYTF. The DNA for the CDR3 is TGTGCCAGCAGGGGGACAGGTGATGGCTACACCTTC. The variable domain in full, completed from reference TRBV2 and TRBJ1-2, reads EPEVTQTPSHQVTQMGQEVILRCVPISNHLYFYWYRQILGQKVEFLVSFYNNEISEKSEIFDDQFSVERPDGSNFTLKIRSTKLEDSAMYFCASRGTGDGYTFGSGTRLTVV.

This clonotype was picked up many times. The chain carries TRBV7-2 and TRBJ2-7; the D is unclear. Per germline, CDR1 SGHTA and CDR2 FQGNSA. The CDR3 loop spans 16 amino acids. V dropped 1 base and J dropped 10 bases, with 23 bases sitting between them. CDR3 region: CASSLEGVIASWSQYF. The CDR3 bases are TGTGCCAGCAGCTTAGAAGGTGTAATAGCCAGTTGGAGTCAGTACTTC.

V gene TRBV6-5 combines with J gene TRBJ1-2; no definite D call. V was pared by 6 bases and J by 8 bases, with 16 bases between. CDR1 and CDR2 (germline): MNHEY, SVGAGI. The CDR3 spans 13 residues. The CDR3 region has the DNA TGTGCCAGCAGGTTCAGATCGGCGGGAGGCTACACCTTC. Translating it yields CASRFRSAGGYTF.

Many counts were recorded for this clonotype. V is TRBV5-1 and J is TRBJ2-1, with a weak D call TRBD2 (5 bases). Trimming took 4 bases from V and 9 from J, leaving 26 bases between them. The CDR3 loop spans 17 amino acids. Germline CDR1 reads SGHRS; CDR2 reads YFSETQ. As DNA, the CDR3 is TGCGCCAGCAGCACCGGTCGAATGGACTCTGAAGGTTTTGAGCAGTTCTTC. Translating gives CASSTGRMDSEGFEQFF.

Many counts were recorded for this clonotype. This chain uses TRBV6-1 with TRBJ1-4; D might be TRBD1 (6 bases). CDR1 is MNHNS and CDR2 is SASEGT in the germline V gene. The CDR3 has 18 residues. Trimming shortened V by 8 bases and J by 0 bases, and 22 bases separated the two germline ends. CDR3 DNA: TGTGCCAGCTGTCGGCAGGGTAGGGGGTATGCAACTAATGAAAAACTGTTTTTT. This translates into CASCRQGRGYATNEKLFF.

Many counts were recorded for this clonotype. The rearrangement joins TRBV7-9 to TRBJ2-5, with unresolved D. The ends were cut back, 1 base at V and 1 base at J, with 4 bases in the middle. Germline V lookup: CDR1 SEHNR, CDR2 FQNEAQ (reference sequence). The CDR3 runs 13 residues. CDR3 sequence (DNA): TGTGCCAGCAGCTTAGACATCCAAGAGACCCAGTACTTC. Amino acids: CASSLDIQETQYF.

There are a few counts of this clonotype. The chain links TRBV12-3 or TRBV12-4 to TRBJ1-4; D is perhaps TRBD1 (5 bases). V lost 7 bases and J lost 5, with 20 bases in between. The CDR3 is 16 residues long. The CDR3 region has the DNA TGTGCCAGCACCTATGGGACGTTAGAGGGGAATGAAAAACTGTTTTTT. Its protein is CASTYGTLEGNEKLFF.

There are many counts of this clonotype. V and J are TRBV27 and TRBJ1-5, with D unresolved. Trimming left V 7 bases short and J 0 bases short, with 10 bases between. Germline assignment: CDR1 MNHEY and CDR2 SMNVEV (reference sequence). This CDR3 is 14 amino acids long. CDR3 region: CASKGLVSNQPQHF. CDR3 DNA sequence: TGTGCCAGCAAAGGTTTGGTTAGCAATCAGCCCCAGCATTTT.

The rearrangement uses TRBV3-1 and TRBJ2-1; 11 bases are shared with TRBD2. V lost 2 bases to trimming and J lost 6 bases; unmatched junction nucleotides: 3. This CDR3 contains 15 residues. CDR1 LGHDT and CDR2 YNNKEL come from the germline V gene (reference sequence). CDR3 nucleotides: TGTGCCAGCAGCCAATTTAGCGGGGGGGCCAATGAGCAGTTCTTC. This gives the protein CASSQFSGGANEQFF.

The chain uses TRBV24-1 and TRBJ1-5; weak D call: TRBD1 (5 bases). Trimming stripped 5 bases from V and 9 bases from J, with 13 bases between. CDR3 length equals 13 residues. The germline V gene encodes CDR1 KGHDR and CDR2 SFDVKD. CDR3 DNA sequence: TGTGCCACCAGTGTAGGGACCCTTATGCCCCAGCATTTT. It yields the protein CATSVGTLMPQHF.

Ten or more counts support this clonotype. The genes are TRBV7-2 and TRBJ2-5; 10 nucleotides align to TRBD2. Germline assignment: CDR1 SGHTA and CDR2 FQGNSA. Trimming took 5 bases from V and 3 from J; bases not matched to a gene: 6. CDR3 length: 15 residues. The DNA of the CDR3 is TGTGCCAGCAGCCCACAGCGGGGGGGTGAAGAGACCCAGTACTTC. Translated: CASSPQRGGEETQYF.

The table lists this clonotype with a few counts. This sequence joins TRBV7-2 and TRBJ1-2; TRBD1 is a possible D gene (5 bases). Trimming took 1 base from V and 6 from J, leaving 12 bases between them. Germline assignment: CDR1 SGHTA and CDR2 FQGNSA. The length of the CDR3 is 14 residues. The CDR3 loop reads CASSLVGVFDGYTF. In DNA, the CDR3 is TGTGCCAGCAGCTTAGTAGGGGTGTTCGATGGCTACACCTTC.

This clonotype was seen a single time. This rearrangement joins TRBV7-2 to TRBJ1-3; D is unclear. Trimming left V 8 bases short and J 4 bases short, with 15 bases between. Germline CDR1 reads SGHTA; CDR2 reads FQGNSA. This CDR3 has 14 amino acids. CDR3 sequence (DNA): TGTGCCAGCTCCCCTTATAGTAGCGGAAACACCATATATTTT. Translation: CASSPYSSGNTIYF.

There are many counts of this clonotype. The chain joins TRBV20-1 to TRBJ2-1, with D unclear. This CDR3 spans 13 amino acids. V was shortened by 6 bases and J by 0 bases, with 9 bases between the two germline ends. The germline V gene encodes CDR1 DFQATT and CDR2 SNEGSKA (reference sequence). The DNA for the CDR3 is TGCAGTGCCAGAAAGTACTCCTACAATGAGCAGTTCTTC. Amino acids: CSARKYSYNEQFF.

This clonotype occurred many times. The chain recombines TRBV7-9 with TRBJ2-5; maybe TRBD2 (5 bases). From germline, CDR1 is SEHNR and CDR2 FQNEAQ (reference sequence). The V gene lost 3 bases and the J gene lost 0 bases, with 11 bases spanning the gap. The CDR3 has 15 amino acids. CDR3 loop: CASSFDGEYQETQYF. As DNA, the CDR3 is TGTGCCAGCAGCTTTGATGGGGAGTACCAAGAGACCCAGTACTTC.

This clonotype showed up just a few times. V is TRBV5-1 and J is TRBJ1-1, with unresolved D. Germline CDR1 SGHRS, CDR2 YFSETQ. V lost 0 bases, J lost 1 base, and 10 bases lay in between. The CDR3 totals 15 residues. CDR3 nucleotides: TGCGCCAGCAGCTTGGTAGTCAGCCCGAACACTGAAGCTTTCTTT. Amino acids: CASSLVVSPNTEAFF.

The V and J genes are TRBV7-3 and TRBJ2-5, with 7 bases identical to TRBD1. V was pared by 8 bases and J by 2 bases, with 5 bases of the junction left unmatched. Germline CDR1 reads SGHTA; CDR2 reads FQGTGA. CDR3 length: 13 residues. The CDR3 nucleotides read TGTGCCAGCGCGAGGGGGCCTCAAGAGACCCAGTACTTC. Protein sequence: CASARGPQETQYF.

This clonotype was recorded many times. The chain is built from TRBV19 and TRBJ2-1; TRBD2 might be the D (5 bases). The V gene's germline CDR1 is LNHDA and CDR2 SQIVND (reference sequence). V dropped 4 bases and J dropped 5 bases, with 18 bases sitting between them. The CDR3 runs 16 residues. The CDR3 bases are TGTGCCAGTAGTAATAGTCTAAAGCGGAAACACAATGAGCAGTTCTTC. Its translation: CASSNSLKRKHNEQFF.

The V and J genes are TRBV21-1 and TRBJ2-3; TRBD2, the D gene given by the table, was not confirmed from the DNA. TRBV21-1 is a pseudogene locus. The CDR3 consists of 21 residues. The CDR3 bases are TGTGCCAGCAGCACTCGCGTCGGCTCGTCTAGCGGGGGGGTAGGCACAGATACGCAGTATTTT. Its protein is CASSTRVGSSSGGVGTDTQYF.

This clonotype was recorded a few times. This CDR3 is CASSQVASTGNSPLHF. Here the CDR3 DNA reads TGCGCCAGCAGCCAAGTTGCATCGACGGGGAATTCACCCCTCCACTTT. The chain employs TRBV4-3 and TRBJ1-6; D gene unclear. Trimming shortened V by 1 base and J by 7 bases, and 14 bases separated the two germline ends. Germline V lookup: CDR1 LGHNA, CDR2 YSLEER. The length of the CDR3 is 16 residues.

The chain combines TRBV6-2 or TRBV6-3 with TRBJ2-7; tentatively, D is TRBD1 (5 bases). Germline V gene sequence: CDR1 MNHEY, CDR2 SVGEGT. The CDR3 is made up of 12 amino acids. Between the trimmed V and J ends, which lost 5 bases and 4 bases, there was a span of 9 bases. CDR3 coding DNA: TGTGCCAGCAGTGATCGACAGTACGAGCAGTACTTC. Translation gives CASSDRQYEQYF.

This clonotype was picked up many times. The chain employs TRBV5-1 and TRBJ2-1, with 11 bases identical to TRBD2. Germline trimming cut 0 bases from V and 7 bases from J; bases unmatched to any gene: 9. The CDR3 has 17 amino acids. The germline gives CDR1 SGHRS, CDR2 YFSETQ. The CDR3 region has the DNA TGCGCCAGCAGCTTGGGTGCTAGCGGGGGGCTCGTAAATGAGCAGTTCTTC. Translating it yields CASSLGASGGLVNEQFF.

The chain carries TRBV7-2 and TRBJ1-1, with no clear D. Germline-derived CDR1 and CDR2 are SGHTA and FQGNSA. The CDR3 spans 10 residues. V gave up 3 bases and J gave up 11 bases, with 7 bases separating them. CDR3 amino acids: CASSFVVAFF. The CDR3 bases are TGTGCCAGCAGCTTTGTAGTCGCTTTCTTT.

This clonotype was seen ten or more times. The chain is built from TRBV6-5 and TRBJ1-2; 11 positions match TRBD1. Trimming cost V 7 bases and J 7 bases; bases outside gene matches: 8. CDR1 MNHEY and CDR2 SVGAGI come from the germline V gene. The CDR3 has 14 residues. The CDR3 sequence: CASMHGQGARGYTF. As DNA, the CDR3 is TGTGCCAGCATGCATGGACAGGGGGCGCGTGGCTACACCTTC.

This clonotype was observed at least ten times. This rearrangement joins TRBV5-1 to TRBJ2-7; D gene ambiguous. Germline CDR1 is SGHRS and CDR2 is YFSETQ. V was clipped by 0 bases and J by 0 bases, with 7 bases between them. The CDR3 loop spans 14 amino acids. CDR3 nucleotide sequence: TGCGCCAGCAGCTTGGCACCGAGCTCCTACGAGCAGTACTTC. This sequence encodes CASSLAPSSYEQYF.